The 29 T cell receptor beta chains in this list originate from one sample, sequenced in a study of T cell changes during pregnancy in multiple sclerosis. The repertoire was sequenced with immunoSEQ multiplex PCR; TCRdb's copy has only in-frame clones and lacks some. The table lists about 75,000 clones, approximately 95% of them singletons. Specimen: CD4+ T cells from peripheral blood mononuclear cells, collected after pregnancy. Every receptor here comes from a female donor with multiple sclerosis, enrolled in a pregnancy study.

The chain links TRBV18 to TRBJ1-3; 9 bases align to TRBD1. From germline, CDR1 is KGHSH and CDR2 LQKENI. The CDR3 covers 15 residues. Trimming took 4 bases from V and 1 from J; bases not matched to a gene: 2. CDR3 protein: CASSRDRESGNTIYF. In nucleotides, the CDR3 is TGTGCCAGCTCACGGGACAGGGAGTCTGGAAACACCATATATTTT.

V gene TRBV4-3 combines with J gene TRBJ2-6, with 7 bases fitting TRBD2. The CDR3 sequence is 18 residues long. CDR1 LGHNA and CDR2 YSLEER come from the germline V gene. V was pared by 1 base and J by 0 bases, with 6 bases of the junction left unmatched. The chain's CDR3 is CASSQVPRGSSGANVLTF. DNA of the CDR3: TGCGCCAGCAGCCAAGTCCCCCGCGGGAGCTCTGGGGCCAACGTCCTGACTTTC.

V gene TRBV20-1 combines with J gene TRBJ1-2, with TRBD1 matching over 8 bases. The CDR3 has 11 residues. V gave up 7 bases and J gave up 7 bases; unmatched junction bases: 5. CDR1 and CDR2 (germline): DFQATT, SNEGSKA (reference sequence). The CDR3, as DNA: TGCAGTGGGGCCAGGGGGCTTGGCTACACCTTC. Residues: CSGARGLGYTF.

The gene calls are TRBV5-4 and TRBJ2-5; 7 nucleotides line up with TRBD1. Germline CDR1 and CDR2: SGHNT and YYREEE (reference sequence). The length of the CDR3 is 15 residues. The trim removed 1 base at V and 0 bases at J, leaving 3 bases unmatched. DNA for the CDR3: TGTGCCAGCAGCTTGACCAGGGGGTACCAAGAGACCCAGTACTTC. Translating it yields CASSLTRGYQETQYF.

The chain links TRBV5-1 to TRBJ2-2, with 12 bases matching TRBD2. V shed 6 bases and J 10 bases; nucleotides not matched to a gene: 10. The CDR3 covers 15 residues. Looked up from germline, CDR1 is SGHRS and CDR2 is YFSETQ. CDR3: CASKLTTSGSEELFF. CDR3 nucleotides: TGCGCCAGCAAACTGACGACTAGCGGGAGTGAGGAGCTGTTTTTT.

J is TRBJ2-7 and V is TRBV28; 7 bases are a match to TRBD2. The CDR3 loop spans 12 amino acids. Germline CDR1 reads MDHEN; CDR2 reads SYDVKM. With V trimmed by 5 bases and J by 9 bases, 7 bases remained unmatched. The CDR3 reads CASSPHPSGQYF. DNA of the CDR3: TGTGCCAGCAGTCCTCATCCTAGCGGGCAGTACTTC.

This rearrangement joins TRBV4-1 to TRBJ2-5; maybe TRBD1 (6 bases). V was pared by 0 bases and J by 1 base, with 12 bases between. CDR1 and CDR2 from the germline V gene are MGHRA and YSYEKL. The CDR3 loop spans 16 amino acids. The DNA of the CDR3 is TGCGCCAGCAGCCAAGACTCGGACAGCTTCCAAGAGACCCAGTACTTC. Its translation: CASSQDSDSFQETQYF.

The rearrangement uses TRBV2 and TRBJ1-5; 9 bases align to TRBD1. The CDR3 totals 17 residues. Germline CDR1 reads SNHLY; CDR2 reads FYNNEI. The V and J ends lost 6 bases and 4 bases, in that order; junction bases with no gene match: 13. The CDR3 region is CASSSYRDRAVNQPQHF. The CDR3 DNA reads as TGTGCCAGCAGCTCATACCGGGACAGGGCTGTGAATCAGCCCCAGCATTTT.

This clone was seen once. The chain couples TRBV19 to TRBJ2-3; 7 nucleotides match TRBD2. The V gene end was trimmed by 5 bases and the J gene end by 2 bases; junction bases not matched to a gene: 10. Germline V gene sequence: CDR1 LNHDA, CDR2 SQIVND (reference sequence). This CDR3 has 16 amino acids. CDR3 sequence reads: CASSLRTSRTTDTQYF. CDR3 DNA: TGTGCCAGTAGTCTCCGGACTAGTCGAACCACAGATACGCAGTATTTT.

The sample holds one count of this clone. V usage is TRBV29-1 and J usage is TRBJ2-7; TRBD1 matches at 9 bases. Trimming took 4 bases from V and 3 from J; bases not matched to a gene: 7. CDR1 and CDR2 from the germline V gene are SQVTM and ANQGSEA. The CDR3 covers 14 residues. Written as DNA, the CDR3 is TGCAGCGTTGGGAGGAAGGGACAGGGCTACGAGCAGTACTTC. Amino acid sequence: CSVGRKGQGYEQYF.

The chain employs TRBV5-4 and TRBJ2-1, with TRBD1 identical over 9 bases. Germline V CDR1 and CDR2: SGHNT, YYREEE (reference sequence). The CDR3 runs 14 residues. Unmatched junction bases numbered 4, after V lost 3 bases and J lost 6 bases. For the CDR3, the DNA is TGTGCCAGCAGCTCACAGGGGGCGGGCAATGAGCAGTTCTTC. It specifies CASSSQGAGNEQFF.

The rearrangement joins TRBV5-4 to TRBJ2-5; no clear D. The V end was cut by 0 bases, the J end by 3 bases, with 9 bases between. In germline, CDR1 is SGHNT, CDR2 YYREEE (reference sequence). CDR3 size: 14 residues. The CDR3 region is CASSLVAEEETQYF. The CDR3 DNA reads TGTGCCAGCAGCTTGGTTGCAGAAGAAGAGACCCAGTACTTC.

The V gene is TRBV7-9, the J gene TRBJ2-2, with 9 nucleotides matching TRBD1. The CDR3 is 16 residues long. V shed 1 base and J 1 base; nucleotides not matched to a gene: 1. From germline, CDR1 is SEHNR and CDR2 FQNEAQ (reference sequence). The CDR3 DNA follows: TGTGCCAGCAGCTTAGTGGGACAGGGGAACACCGGGGAGCTGTTTTTT. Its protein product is CASSLVGQGNTGELFF.

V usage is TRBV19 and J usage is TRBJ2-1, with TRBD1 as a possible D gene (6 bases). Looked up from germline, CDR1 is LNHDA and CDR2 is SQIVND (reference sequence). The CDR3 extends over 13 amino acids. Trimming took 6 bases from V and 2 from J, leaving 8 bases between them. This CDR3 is CASRRTAYNEQFF. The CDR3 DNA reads TGTGCCAGTAGGAGGACAGCCTACAATGAGCAGTTCTTC.

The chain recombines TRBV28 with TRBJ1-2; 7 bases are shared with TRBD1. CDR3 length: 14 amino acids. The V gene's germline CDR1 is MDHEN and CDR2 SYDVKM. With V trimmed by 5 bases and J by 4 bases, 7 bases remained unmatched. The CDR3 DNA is TGTGCCAGCAGTCCGTCAGGGGGATCCTATGGCTACACCTTC. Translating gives CASSPSGGSYGYTF.

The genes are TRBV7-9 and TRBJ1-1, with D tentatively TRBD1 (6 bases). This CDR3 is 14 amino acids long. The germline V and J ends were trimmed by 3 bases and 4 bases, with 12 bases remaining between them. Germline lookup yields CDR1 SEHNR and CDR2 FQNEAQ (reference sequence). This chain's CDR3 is CASSFKGDGTEAFF. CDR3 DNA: TGTGCCAGCAGCTTCAAGGGGGACGGCACTGAAGCTTTCTTT.

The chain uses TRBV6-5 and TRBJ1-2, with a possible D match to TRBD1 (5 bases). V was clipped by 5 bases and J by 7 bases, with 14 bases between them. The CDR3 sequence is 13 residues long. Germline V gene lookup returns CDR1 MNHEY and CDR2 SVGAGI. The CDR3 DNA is TGTGCCAGCAGTCCCCTGACCGGGGGTGGCTACACCTTC. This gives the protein CASSPLTGGGYTF.

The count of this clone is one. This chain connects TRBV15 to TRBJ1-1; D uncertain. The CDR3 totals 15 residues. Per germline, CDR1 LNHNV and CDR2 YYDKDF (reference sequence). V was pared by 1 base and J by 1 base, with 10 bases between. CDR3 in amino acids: CATSRAELGNTEAFF. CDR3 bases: TGTGCCACCAGCAGAGCGGAGTTAGGGAACACTGAAGCTTTCTTT.

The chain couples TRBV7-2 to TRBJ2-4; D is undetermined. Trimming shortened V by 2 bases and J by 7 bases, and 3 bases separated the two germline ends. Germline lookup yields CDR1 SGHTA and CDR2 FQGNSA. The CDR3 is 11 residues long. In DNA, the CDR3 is TGTGCCAGCAGCTTAAGCAACATTCAGTACTTC. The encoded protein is CASSLSNIQYF.

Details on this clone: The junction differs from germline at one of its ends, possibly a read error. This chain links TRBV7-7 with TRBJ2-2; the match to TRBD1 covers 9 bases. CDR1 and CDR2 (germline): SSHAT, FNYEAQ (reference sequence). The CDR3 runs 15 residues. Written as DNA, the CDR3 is TGTGCTAGCAGCTCCCCCGGGACAGGGTCCGGGGAGCTGTTTTTT. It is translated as CASSSPGTGSGELFF.

The CDR3: CASSPTGSGGYTF. The CDR3 DNA follows: TGTGCCAGCAGCCCGACAGGGTCGGGCGGCTACACCTTC. The chain links TRBV14 to TRBJ1-2, with 7 bases fitting TRBD1. V lost 4 bases to trimming and J lost 8 bases; unmatched junction nucleotides: 7. CDR3 length: 13 residues. From germline, CDR1 is SGHDN and CDR2 FVKESK. The full variable domain, in which reference TRBV14 and TRBJ1-2 provide the parts outside the CDR3, is EAGVTQFPSHSVIEKGQTVTLRCDPISGHDNLYWYRRVMGKEIKFLLHFVKESKQDESGMPNNRFLAERTGGTYSTLKVQPAELEDSGVYFCASSPTGSGGYTFGSGTRLTVV.

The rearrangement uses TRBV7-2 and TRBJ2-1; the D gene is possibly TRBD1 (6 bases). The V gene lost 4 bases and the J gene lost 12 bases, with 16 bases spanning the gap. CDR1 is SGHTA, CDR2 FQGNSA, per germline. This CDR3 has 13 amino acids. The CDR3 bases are TGTGCCAGCAGCTCGACAGGTCTTGTTCGGCAGTTCTTC. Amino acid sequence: CASSSTGLVRQFF.

The CDR3 is CASSSVPVGQGKSEQYF. For the CDR3, the DNA is TGTGCCAGCAGCAGTGTGCCGGTTGGACAGGGGAAAAGCGAGCAGTACTTC. The chain has TRBV7-2 and TRBJ2-7; TRBD1 aligns across 9 bases. The CDR3 contains 17 residues. Germline CDR1 reads SGHTA; CDR2 reads FQGNSA. V gave up 5 bases and J gave up 6 bases; unmatched junction bases: 17.

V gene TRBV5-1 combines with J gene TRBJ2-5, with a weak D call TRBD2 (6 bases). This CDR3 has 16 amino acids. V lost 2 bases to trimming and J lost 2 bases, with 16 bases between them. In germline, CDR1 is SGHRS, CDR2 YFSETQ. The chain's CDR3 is CASSFRPTGGQETQYF. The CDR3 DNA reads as TGCGCCAGCAGCTTTAGACCAACCGGGGGACAAGAGACCCAGTACTTC.

The CDR3 nucleotides read TGTGCCAGCAGTTCCCACTACGAGCAGTACTTC. Translation: CASSSHYEQYF. The chain links TRBV6-6 to TRBJ2-7, with unresolved D. This CDR3 is built from 11 residues. V lost 4 bases and J 3 bases, leaving 4 bases between the germline ends. The V gene's germline CDR1 is MNHNY and CDR2 SVGAGI (reference sequence).

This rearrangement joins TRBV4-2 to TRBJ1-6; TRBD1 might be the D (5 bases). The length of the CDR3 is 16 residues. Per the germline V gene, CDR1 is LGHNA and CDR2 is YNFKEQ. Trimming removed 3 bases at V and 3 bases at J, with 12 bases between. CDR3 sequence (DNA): TGTGCCAGCAGCCATGTACAGGATTACTATAATTCACCCCTCCACTTT. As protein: CASSHVQDYYNSPLHF.

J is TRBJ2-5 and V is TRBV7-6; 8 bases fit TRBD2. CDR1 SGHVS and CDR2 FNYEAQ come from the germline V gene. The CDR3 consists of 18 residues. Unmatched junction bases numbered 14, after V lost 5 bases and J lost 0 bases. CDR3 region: CASSNSWNSGGYQETQYF. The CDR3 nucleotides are TGTGCCAGCAGCAATAGCTGGAATTCGGGGGGGTACCAAGAGACCCAGTACTTC.

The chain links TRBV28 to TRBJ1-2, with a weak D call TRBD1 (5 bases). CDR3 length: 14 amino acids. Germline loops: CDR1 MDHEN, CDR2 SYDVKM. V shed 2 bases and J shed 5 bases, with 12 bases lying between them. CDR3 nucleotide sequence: TGTGCCAGCAGTTTAATTGCCAGGGAATATGGCTACACCTTC. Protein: CASSLIAREYGYTF.

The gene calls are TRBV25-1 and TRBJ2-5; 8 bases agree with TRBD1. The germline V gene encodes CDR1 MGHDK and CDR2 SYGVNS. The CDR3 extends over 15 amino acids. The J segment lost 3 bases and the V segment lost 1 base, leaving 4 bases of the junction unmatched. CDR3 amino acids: CASSEFRTGKETQYF. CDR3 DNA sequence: TGTGCCAGCAGTGAATTTAGGACAGGGAAAGAGACCCAGTACTTC.